This T cell receptor beta chain stems from a study of shared clonotypes between healthy human individuals. TCRdb's copy holds only in-frame clones and misses some; the assay was immunoSEQ multiplex PCR. The sample lists more than 2 million clones, around 95% occurring once. Input material: naive CD4+ T cells sorted from blood. The subset was: CD45RA+ positively selected. This TCR derives from a young man in good health.

This CDR3 is CASSERGVQETQYF. In DNA, the CDR3 is TGTGCCAGCAGTGAAAGGGGAGTCCAAGAGACCCAGTACTTC. V is TRBV6-1 and J is TRBJ2-5; TRBD1 or TRBD2 may be the D gene (5 bases each). This CDR3 has 14 amino acids. Between the trimmed V and J ends, which lost 2 bases and 1 base, there was a span of 8 bases. Germline V CDR1 and CDR2: MNHNS, SASEGT.